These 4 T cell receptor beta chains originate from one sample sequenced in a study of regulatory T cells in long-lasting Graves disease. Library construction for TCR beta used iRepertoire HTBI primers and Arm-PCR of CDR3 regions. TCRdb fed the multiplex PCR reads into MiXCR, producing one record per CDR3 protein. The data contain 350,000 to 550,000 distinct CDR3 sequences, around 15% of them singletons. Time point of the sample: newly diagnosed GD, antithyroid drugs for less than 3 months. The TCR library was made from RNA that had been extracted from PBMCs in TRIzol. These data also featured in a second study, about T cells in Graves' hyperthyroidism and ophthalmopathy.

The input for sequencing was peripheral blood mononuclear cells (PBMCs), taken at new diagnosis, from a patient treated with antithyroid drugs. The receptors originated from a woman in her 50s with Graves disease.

Here the CDR3 reads CASSFGSGDGGNQPQHF. As DNA, the CDR3 is TGTGCCAGCAGTTTTGGGTCAGGGGATGGGGGCAATCAGCCCCAGCATTTT. The gene calls are TRBV27 and TRBJ1-5, with D maybe TRBD1 (6 bases). Germline CDR1 and CDR2: MNHEY and SMNVEV (reference sequence). The CDR3 covers 17 residues. Between the trimmed V and J ends, which lost 3 bases and 2 bases, there was a span of 17 bases.

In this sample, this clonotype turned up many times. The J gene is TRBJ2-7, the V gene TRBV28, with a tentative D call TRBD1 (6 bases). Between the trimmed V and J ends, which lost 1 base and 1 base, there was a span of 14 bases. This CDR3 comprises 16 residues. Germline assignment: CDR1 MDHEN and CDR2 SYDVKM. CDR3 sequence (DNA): TGTGCCAGCAGTTTATTGGGGACACTGCATTCCTACGAGCAGTACTTC. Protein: CASSLLGTLHSYEQYF.

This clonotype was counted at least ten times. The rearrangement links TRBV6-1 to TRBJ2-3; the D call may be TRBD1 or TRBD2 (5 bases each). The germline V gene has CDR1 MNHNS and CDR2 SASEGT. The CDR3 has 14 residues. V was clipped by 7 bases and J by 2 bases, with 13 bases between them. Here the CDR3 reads CASKDRGDTDTQYF. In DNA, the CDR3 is TGTGCCAGCAAGGATCGAGGGGACACAGATACGCAGTATTTT.

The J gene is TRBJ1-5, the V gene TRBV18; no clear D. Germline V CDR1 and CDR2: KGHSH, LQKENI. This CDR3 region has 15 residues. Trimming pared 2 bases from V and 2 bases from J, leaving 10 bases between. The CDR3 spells CASSPGSYGNQPQHF. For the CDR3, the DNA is TGTGCCAGCTCACCAGGGAGCTATGGCAATCAGCCCCAGCATTTT.